This T cell receptor beta chain was obtained from a study of T cell repertoires in cytomegalovirus infection. Across the whole study: Indicated by public TCR beta signatures were CMV infection and matching HLA type.

This clonotype showed up just a few times. Its antigen is currently unknown. Whole-study findings and limits: Carriers of CMV plus the relevant HLA were identified by cumulative public TCR beta family frequency. HLA-C-restricted CMV clonotypes gave the most frequent clonotype in two of eight donors.

TCRdb independently ran MiXCR on the reads; one entry per CDR3 protein. The sample has 150,000 to 160,000 distinct CDR3 sequences; less than 25% are singletons. V gave up 6 bases and J gave up 0 bases, with 11 bases separating them. The CDR3 has 14 residues. This clonotype originated in a human donor in good health (CMV status not recorded). Some clones in this sample may be carry-over from other donors' samples. V usage is TRBV12-3 or TRBV12-4 and J usage is TRBJ1-1; possible D gene TRBD1, 6 bases. Sequences were obtained from PBMCs. The CDR3 DNA follows: TGTGCCAGCAGGATAGGGGGAATGAACACTGAAGCTTTCTTT. This sequence encodes CASRIGGMNTEAFF.